The present T cell receptor beta chain was sequenced within a study of molecular identifiers for immune sequencing clone quantification (dated by TCRdb to 2016 to 2019). Turning to the overall study: For a replicate experiment, the RNA from either roughly 18,000 or 92,000 naive CD8 T cells was divided into five aliquots, and four of those aliquots went on to sequencing. This methods study used CD8 T cells to benchmark TCR RNA copy counting and molecular-identifier clustering-based TCR repertoire sequencing (MIDCIRS).

Results and caveats for the whole study, not just this receptor: When barcode sub-clustering was not used, chimeric consensus sequences inflated TCR diversity, with chimeras reaching as high as 47%. Even against a background of 850,000 to 1,000,000 naive CD8 T cells, spiked-in Jurkat TCR RNA amounting to a single cell's worth was reported to be detectable. In CMV-specific effector cells, over 99% of molecules were held by clones above 20 RNA copies, whereas under 1% of molecules were held by such clones in naive cells. Modeling gave around 2.7 recovered TCR RNA copies per cell versus 8 to 10 by digital PCR, implying around 33% capture efficiency. The sizes of highly expanded clones could end up underestimated when identical TCR molecules share a barcode. The naive libraries included spiked-in Jurkat TCR RNA (fewer than eleven copies' worth), and this RNA is not part of the donor repertoire.

Libraries of naive CD8 T cells were generated from roughly 18,000 to 920,000 sorted cells, with 10%, 30% or 50% of the purified RNA used. Naive CD8 T cells, defined as CD8+CD4-CCR7+CD45RA+, were FACS-sorted into RLT Plus buffer on a BD FACSAria II. Detection sensitivity was tested by spiking Jurkat RNA equal to about eleven TCR copies' worth into samples containing about 18,000-1,000,000 naive CD8 T cells. CD8 T cells were enriched with RosetteSep CD8+ T Cell Enrichment Cocktail and Ficoll-Paque, followed by ACK red cell lysis. This clonotype was recorded many times. Which antigen it targets is not known. No clone much larger than this one lies a single base away; base qualities are absent. Trimming removed 6 bases from V and 3 bases from J, leaving 11 bases between the germline ends. CDR1 SEHNR and CDR2 FQNEAQ were looked up in the germline V gene (reference sequence). The CDR3, from cysteine to phenylalanine, totals 13 residues. The only DNA kept is the CDR3, 39 bases in frame from the first base.

The library was prepared using PCR. TCRdb lists the instrument as NextSeq 500. Preparation of bulk TCR libraries followed a previously described approach, with the TCR primers listed in Table S5. Total RNA was purified with the Qiagen AllPrep DNA/RNA kit. Before any analysis, reads coming from multiple sequencing runs of the same library were combined into one pool. Regarding the original processing steps: Only reads with exact TCR constant sequence were kept, trimmed to 150 nt, and grouped by their 12-nt molecular barcodes. Reads within each barcode group were sub-clustered using a 15% Levenshtein threshold, and quality-weighted consensus sequences were constructed for each RNA molecule. Non-functional sequences were filtered out, along with any lower-count sequence sitting one edit away from another sequence. Based on a fit of two negative binomial distributions, barcode sub-clusters having less than 20% of the maximum read count were discarded. TCRdb applied fastp at Q25 and MiXCR to the public reads, then kept only in-frame beta chains. Entries that share a CDR3 protein sequence are merged under the most common genes and DNA. These V and J calls originate from TCRdb's pipeline instead of the authors' own analysis. This sample is represented by approximately 630,000 distinct CDR3 sequences; less than 30% of them were singletons. Clones ranked in the top ten supply approximately 0.75% of the sample.

The receptor comes from a human donor in good health. Some libraries in this study had Jurkat cell RNA spiked in. Recombination connected TRBV7-9 to TRBJ1-1; TRBD1 is a possible D gene, resting on 5 matching bases. Sequenced input: naive CD8+ T cells from blood, with Jurkat cell RNA spiked in. The cell subset or site label on this specimen signifies: FACS-sorted CD8+CD4-CCR7+CD45RA+ naive T cells. The DNA reads TGTGCCAGCAGAAATGGGGGATACACTGAAGCTTTCTTT. Translated, this is CASRNGGYTEAFF.